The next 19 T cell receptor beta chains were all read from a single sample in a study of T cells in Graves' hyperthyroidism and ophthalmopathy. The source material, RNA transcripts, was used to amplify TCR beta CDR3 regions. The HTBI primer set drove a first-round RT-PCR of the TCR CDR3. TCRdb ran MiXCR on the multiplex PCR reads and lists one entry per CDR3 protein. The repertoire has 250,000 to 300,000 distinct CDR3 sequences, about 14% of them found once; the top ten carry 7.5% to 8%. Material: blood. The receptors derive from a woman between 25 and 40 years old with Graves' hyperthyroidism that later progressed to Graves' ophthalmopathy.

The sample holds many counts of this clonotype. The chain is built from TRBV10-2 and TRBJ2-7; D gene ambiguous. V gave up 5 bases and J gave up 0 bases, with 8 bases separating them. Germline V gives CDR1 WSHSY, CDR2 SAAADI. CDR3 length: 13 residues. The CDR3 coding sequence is TGCGCCAGCAGTAATAACCCCTCCTACGAGCAGTACTTC. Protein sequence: CASSNNPSYEQYF.

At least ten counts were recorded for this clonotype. The DNA of the CDR3 is TGTGCCAGCAGCCCCGAGCCGACGGGGGAGACCCAGTACTTC. This gives the protein CASSPEPTGETQYF. The chain employs TRBV27 and TRBJ2-5, with D possibly TRBD2 on 5 matching bases. Germline V CDR1 and CDR2: MNHEY, SMNVEV (reference sequence). The CDR3 runs to 14 residues. With 6 bases removed from V and 5 bases from J, the gap between germline ends came to 16 bases.

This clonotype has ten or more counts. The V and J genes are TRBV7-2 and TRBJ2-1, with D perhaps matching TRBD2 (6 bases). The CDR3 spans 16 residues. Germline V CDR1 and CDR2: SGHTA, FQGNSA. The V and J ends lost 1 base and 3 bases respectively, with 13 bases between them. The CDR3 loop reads CASSLDPGAHYNEQFF. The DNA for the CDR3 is TGTGCCAGCAGCTTAGATCCGGGAGCTCACTACAATGAGCAGTTCTTC.

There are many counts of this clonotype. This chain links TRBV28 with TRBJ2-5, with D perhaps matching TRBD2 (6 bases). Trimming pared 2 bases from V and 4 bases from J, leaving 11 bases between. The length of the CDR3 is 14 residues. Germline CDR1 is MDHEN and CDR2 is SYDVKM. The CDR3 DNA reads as TGTGCCAGCAGTTTAGGCGGGACGCGAGAGACCCAGTACTTC. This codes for CASSLGGTRETQYF.

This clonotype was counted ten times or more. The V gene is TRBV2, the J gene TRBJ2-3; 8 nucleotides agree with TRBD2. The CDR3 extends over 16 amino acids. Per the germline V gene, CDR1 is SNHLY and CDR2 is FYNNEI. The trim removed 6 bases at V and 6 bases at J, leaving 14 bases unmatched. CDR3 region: CASSDKLAASADTQYF. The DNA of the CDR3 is TGTGCCAGCAGCGACAAACTAGCGGCCTCCGCGGATACGCAGTATTTT.

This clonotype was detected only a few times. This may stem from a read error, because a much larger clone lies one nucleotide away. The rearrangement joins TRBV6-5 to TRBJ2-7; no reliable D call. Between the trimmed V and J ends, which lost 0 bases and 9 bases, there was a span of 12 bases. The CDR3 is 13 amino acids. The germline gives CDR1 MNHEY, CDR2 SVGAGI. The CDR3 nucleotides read TGTGCCAGCAGTTACTCCCAGGTCCACGGGCAGTACTTC. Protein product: CASSYSQVHGQYF.

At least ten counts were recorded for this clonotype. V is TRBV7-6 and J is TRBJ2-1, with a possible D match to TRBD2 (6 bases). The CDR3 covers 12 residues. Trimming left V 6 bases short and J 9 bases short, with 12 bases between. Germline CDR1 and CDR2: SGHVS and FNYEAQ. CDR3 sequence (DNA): TGTGCCAGCAGTCGTGCGGGGAGTGAGCAGTTCTTC. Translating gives CASSRAGSEQFF. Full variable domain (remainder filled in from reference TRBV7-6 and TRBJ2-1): GAGVSQSPRYKVTKRGQDVALRCDPISGHVSLYWYRQALGQGPEFLTYFNYEAQQDKSGLPNDRFSAERPEGSISTLTIQRTEQRDSAMYRCASSRAGSEQFFGPGTRLTVL.

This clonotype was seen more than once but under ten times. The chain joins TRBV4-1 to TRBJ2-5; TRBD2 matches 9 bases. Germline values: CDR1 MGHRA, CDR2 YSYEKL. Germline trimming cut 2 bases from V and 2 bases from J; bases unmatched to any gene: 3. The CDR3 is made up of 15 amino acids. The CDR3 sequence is CASSQRLAVQETQYF. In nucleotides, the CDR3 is TGCGCCAGCAGCCAAAGACTAGCGGTACAAGAGACCCAGTACTTC.

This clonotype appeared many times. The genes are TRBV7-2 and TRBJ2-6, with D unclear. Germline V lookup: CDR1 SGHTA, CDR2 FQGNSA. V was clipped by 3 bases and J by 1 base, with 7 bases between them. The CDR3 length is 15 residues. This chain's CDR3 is CASSFAYSGANVLTF. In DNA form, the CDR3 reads TGTGCCAGCAGCTTCGCCTATTCTGGGGCCAACGTCCTGACTTTC.

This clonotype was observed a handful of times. This chain's CDR3 is CASRAGRAAGANVLTF. In DNA, the CDR3 is TGTGCCAGCCGTGCCGGGAGGGCCGCAGGGGCCAACGTCCTGACTTTC. The chain combines TRBV28 with TRBJ2-6; 8 positions agree with TRBD2. Germline V gene data show CDR1 as MDHEN and CDR2 as SYDVKM. CDR3 length equals 16 residues. Trimming at V came to 8 bases and at J to 4 bases, leaving 10 bases not matched to a gene. Based on the CDR3 plus reference TRBV28 and TRBJ2-6, the full variable domain is DVKVTQSSRYLVKRTGEKVFLECVQDMDHENMFWYRQDPGLGLRLIYFSYDVKMKEKGDIPEGYSVSREKKERFSLILESASTNQTSMYLCASRAGRAAGANVLTFGAGSRLTVL.

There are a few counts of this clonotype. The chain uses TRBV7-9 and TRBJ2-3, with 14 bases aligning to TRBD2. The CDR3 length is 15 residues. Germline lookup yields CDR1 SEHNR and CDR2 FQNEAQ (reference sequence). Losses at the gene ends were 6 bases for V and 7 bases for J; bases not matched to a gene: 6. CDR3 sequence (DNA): TGTGCCAGCAGAGGACTAGCGGGAGGCCCTAATACGCAGTATTTT. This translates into CASRGLAGGPNTQYF.

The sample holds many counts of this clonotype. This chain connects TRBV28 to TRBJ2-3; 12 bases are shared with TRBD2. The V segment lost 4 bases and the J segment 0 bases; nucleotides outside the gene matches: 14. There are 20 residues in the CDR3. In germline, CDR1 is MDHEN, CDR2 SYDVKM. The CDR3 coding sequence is TGTGCCAGCAGTTCACAGACTAGCGGGAGAATTGGGACTAGCACAGATACGCAGTATTTT. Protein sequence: CASSSQTSGRIGTSTDTQYF.

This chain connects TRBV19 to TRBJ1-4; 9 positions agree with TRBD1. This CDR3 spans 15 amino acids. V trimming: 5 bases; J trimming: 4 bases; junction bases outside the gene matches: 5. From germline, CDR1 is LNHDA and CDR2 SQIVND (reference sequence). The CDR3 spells CASSLNRGLNEKLFF. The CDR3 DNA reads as TGTGCCAGTAGTCTCAACAGGGGGCTTAATGAAAAACTGTTTTTT.

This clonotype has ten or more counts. The DNA of the CDR3 is TGTGCCAGCAGCTCACCCGGCAGTTTCAAACCCGACGAGCAGTACTTC. Its protein is CASSSPGSFKPDEQYF. This chain links TRBV7-9 with TRBJ2-7, with D hard to call. Trimming took 4 bases from V and 5 from J, leaving 21 bases between them. The CDR3 is 16 residues long. Germline CDR1 reads SEHNR; CDR2 reads FQNEAQ (reference sequence).

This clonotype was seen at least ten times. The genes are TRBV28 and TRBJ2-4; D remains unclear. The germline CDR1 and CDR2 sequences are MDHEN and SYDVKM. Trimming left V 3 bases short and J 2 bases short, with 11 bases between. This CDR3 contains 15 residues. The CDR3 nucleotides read TGTGCCAGCAGTTTTGCAGCCACCACCAAAAACATTCAGTACTTC. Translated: CASSFAATTKNIQYF.

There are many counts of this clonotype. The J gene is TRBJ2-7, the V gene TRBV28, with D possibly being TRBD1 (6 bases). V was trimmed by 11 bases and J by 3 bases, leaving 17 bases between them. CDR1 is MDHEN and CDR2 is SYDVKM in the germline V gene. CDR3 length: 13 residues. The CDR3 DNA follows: TGTGCCTCCCAAGCAGGGGCCCTCTACGAGCAGTACTTC. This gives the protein CASQAGALYEQYF.

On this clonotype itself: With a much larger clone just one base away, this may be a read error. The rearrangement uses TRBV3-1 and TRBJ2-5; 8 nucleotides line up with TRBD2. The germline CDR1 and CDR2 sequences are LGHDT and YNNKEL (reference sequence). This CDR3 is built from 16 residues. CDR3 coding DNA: TGTGCCAGCGGCCAGTCGGTAGCGGGACTAGAAGAGACCCAGTACTTC. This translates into CASGQSVAGLEETQYF.

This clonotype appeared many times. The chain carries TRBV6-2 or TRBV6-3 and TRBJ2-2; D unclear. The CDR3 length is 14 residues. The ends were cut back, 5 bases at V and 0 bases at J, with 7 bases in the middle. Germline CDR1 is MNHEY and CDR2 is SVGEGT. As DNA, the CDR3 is TGTGCCAGCAGTAGTTGGGCGAACACCGGGGAGCTGTTTTTT. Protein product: CASSSWANTGELFF.

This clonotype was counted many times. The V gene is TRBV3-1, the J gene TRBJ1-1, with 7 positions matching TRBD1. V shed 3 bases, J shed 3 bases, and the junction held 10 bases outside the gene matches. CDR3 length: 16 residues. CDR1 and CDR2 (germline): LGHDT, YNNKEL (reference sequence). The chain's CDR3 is CASSQDRIGPDTEAFF. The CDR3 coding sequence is TGTGCCAGCAGCCAGGACAGGATTGGCCCGGACACTGAAGCTTTCTTT.